The 25 T cell receptor beta chains listed next were all sequenced from one sample in a study of CD8+ T cells in alopecia areata (dated 2018 in TCRdb). The library was built by means of the immunoSEQ multiplex PCR assay. To provide template for TCR sequencing, every sample had RNA extracted and reverse transcribed into cDNA. The table was pulled from immuneACCESS by TCRdb, which kept in-frame rearrangements only. Such tables lose some clones; where checked, under half of the loss comes from unresolved V genes, and the rest has no known cause. The sample contains 110,000 to 150,000 clones, roughly 46% of them found a single time. The ten biggest clones cover 0.95% to 1% of the sample. The label giving this sample's time point can be read as: baseline before oral tofacitinib. This sample comprised CD4+ T cells sorted from blood, obtained at week 0. These receptors were collected from a human donor with alopecia areata.

The chain combines TRBV4-1 with TRBJ2-3; a possible D gene is TRBD1 (5 bases). Trimming pared 0 bases from V and 0 bases from J, leaving 13 bases between. CDR1 and CDR2 (germline): MGHRA, YSYEKL. The CDR3 is 17 residues long. The CDR3 DNA is TGCGCCAGCAGCCAAGATATGGCAGGGCGTAGCACAGATACGCAGTATTTT. This codes for CASSQDMAGRSTDTQYF.

This clone was counted only a few times. CDR3 in amino acids: CASRRQGGEQFF. The CDR3 DNA reads as TGTGCCAGCAGACGACAGGGAGGCGAGCAGTTCTTC. The V gene is TRBV6-6, the J gene TRBJ2-1; TRBD1 might be the D (7 bases). The V end was cut by 6 bases, the J end by 10 bases, with 13 bases between. CDR1 MNHNY and CDR2 SVGAGI come from the germline V gene (reference sequence). This CDR3 contains 12 residues.

This sequence joins TRBV30 and TRBJ1-2, with D unclear. The germline CDR1 and CDR2 sequences are GTSNPN and SVGIG (reference sequence). V dropped 5 bases and J dropped 7 bases, with 20 bases sitting between them. This CDR3 region has 14 residues. CDR3 loop: CAWCLRCPGPGYTF. The DNA of the CDR3 is TGTGCCTGGTGTCTACGATGTCCCGGGCCTGGCTACACCTTC.

The genes are TRBV6-1 and TRBJ1-1, with TRBD1 matching over 7 bases. The germline gives CDR1 MNHNS, CDR2 SASEGT. V was clipped by 8 bases and J by 4 bases; unmatched bases: 4. CDR3 length: 12 amino acids. For the CDR3, the DNA is TGTGCCAGCCAGGGGGGGGGCACTGAAGCTTTCTTT. This sequence encodes CASQGGGTEAFF.

This rearrangement joins TRBV29-1 to TRBJ2-3, with unresolved D. Germline assignment: CDR1 SQVTM and CDR2 ANQGSEA. The CDR3 runs to 11 residues. CDR3 amino acids: CTIESTDTQYF. The DNA of the CDR3 is TGCACTATAGAGAGCACAGATACGCAGTATTTT.

The chain recombines TRBV10-3 with TRBJ2-5; 7 bases fit TRBD1. The CDR3 is 13 amino acids. Germline CDR1 reads ENHRY; CDR2 reads SYGVKD. V was clipped by 8 bases and J by 2 bases; unmatched bases: 5. The CDR3, as DNA: TGTGCCATCGCCAGGGGGAAACAAGAGACCCAGTACTTC. This translates into CAIARGKQETQYF.

This sequence joins TRBV5-1 and TRBJ1-1; maybe TRBD1 (6 bases). This CDR3 has 14 amino acids. Germline CDR1 reads SGHRS; CDR2 reads YFSETQ. With 2 bases removed from V and 4 bases from J, the gap between germline ends came to 12 bases. As DNA, the CDR3 is TGCGCCAGCAGCTTCTCACAGGGACTCACTGAAGCTTTCTTT. Amino acids: CASSFSQGLTEAFF.

Details on this clone: A single base is all that separates this from a far larger clone, so a read error is likely. The J gene is TRBJ2-7, the V gene TRBV11-2, with 9 nucleotides matching TRBD1. The ends lost 6 bases at V and 7 bases at J; junction bases unmatched: 7. Germline CDR1 is SGHAT and CDR2 is FQNNGV. The CDR3 runs 13 residues. CDR3 coding DNA: TGTGCCAGCAGATTGGACAGGGGCAATGAGCAGTACTTC. This gives the protein CASRLDRGNEQYF.

The chain uses TRBV29-1 and TRBJ1-2; 10 bases are shared with TRBD1. From germline, CDR1 is SQVTM and CDR2 ANQGSEA. The CDR3 is made up of 14 amino acids. Germline trimming cut 7 bases from V and 4 bases from J; bases unmatched to any gene: 9. The CDR3, as DNA: TGCAGCGCAGGGACAGGGGAATTTTCCTATGGCTACACCTTC. Encoded protein: CSAGTGEFSYGYTF. Variable domain in full (rest from reference TRBV29-1 and TRBJ1-2): SAVISQKPSRDICQRGTSLTIQCQVDSQVTMMFWYRQQPGQSLTLIATANQGSEATYESGFVIDKFPISRPNLTFSTLTVSNMSPEDSSIYLCSAGTGEFSYGYTFGSGTRLTVV.

The chain employs TRBV7-9 and TRBJ2-1; TRBD2 matches 9 bases. J gave up 5 bases and V 5 bases, and 13 bases lay outside the gene matches. Germline V gives CDR1 SEHNR, CDR2 FQNEAQ (reference sequence). CDR3 length: 17 amino acids. The CDR3 loop reads CASSPPGPLAGHNEQFF. The CDR3 DNA follows: TGTGCCAGCAGCCCCCCGGGCCCGCTAGCGGGGCACAATGAGCAGTTCTTC. The whole variable domain, remainder taken from reference TRBV7-9 and TRBJ2-1, is DTGVSQNPRHKITKRGQNVTFRCDPISEHNRLYWYRQTLGQGPEFLTYFQNEAQLEKSRLLSDRFSAERPKGSFSTLEIQRTEQGDSAMYLCASSPPGPLAGHNEQFFGPGTRLTVL.

V is TRBV7-2 and J is TRBJ2-7, with 10 bases aligning to TRBD1. Germline CDR1 SGHTA, CDR2 FQGNSA. With V trimmed by 3 bases and J by 4 bases, 0 bases remained unmatched. This CDR3 spans 13 amino acids. The CDR3 DNA sequence: TGTGCCAGCAGCTTGGACAGGGGGTACGAGCAGTACTTC. Its translation: CASSLDRGYEQYF.

The V call is TRBV28, the J call TRBJ2-2, with unresolved D. CDR3 size: 13 residues. The ends were cut back, 6 bases at V and 7 bases at J, with 12 bases in the middle. CDR1 MDHEN and CDR2 SYDVKM come from the germline V gene. The DNA of the CDR3 is TGTGCCAGCAGCACTCATGTGGTCGGGGAGCTGTTTTTT. This codes for CASSTHVVGELFF.

This clone was counted between two and nine times. The V gene is TRBV2, the J gene TRBJ2-7; 7 nucleotides agree with TRBD2. The length of the CDR3 is 13 residues. The junction had 10 bases not matched to a gene; V was cut back by 8 bases and J by 6 bases. Germline V gene data show CDR1 as SNHLY and CDR2 as FYNNEI. The CDR3 DNA reads as TGTGCCAGCGGTCAGACGGGAGGTCGCGAGCAGTACTTC. It is translated as CASGQTGGREQYF.

This clone was seen more than once but under ten times. V usage is TRBV5-4 and J usage is TRBJ2-3; D unresolved. CDR1 and CDR2 (germline): SGHNT, YYREEE (reference sequence). Trimming removed 4 bases from V and 1 base from J, with 10 bases in between. This CDR3 has 14 residues. This CDR3 reads CASSPSRGTDTQYF. The CDR3 DNA reads TGTGCCAGCAGCCCCTCTCGTGGCACAGATACGCAGTATTTT.

This chain joins TRBV2 and TRBJ2-2; TRBD1 aligns across 9 bases. Germline CDR1 and CDR2: SNHLY and FYNNEI. The CDR3 is 14 residues long. V dropped 6 bases and J dropped 6; count of bases not matched to a gene: 5. CDR3 region: CASRWTGAAGELFF. The DNA for the CDR3 is TGTGCCAGCAGGTGGACAGGGGCGGCCGGGGAGCTGTTTTTT.

The CDR3 region is CSLRTSGSTDTQYF. In DNA form, the CDR3 reads TGCAGCCTCAGGACTAGCGGGAGCACAGATACGCAGTATTTT. The rearrangement joins TRBV29-1 to TRBJ2-3, with TRBD2 identical over 11 bases. Germline CDR1 SQVTM, CDR2 ANQGSEA. V gave up 8 bases and J gave up 0 bases; unmatched junction bases: 4. CDR3 length: 14 amino acids.

J is TRBJ2-3 and V is TRBV29-1; 9 bases are a match to TRBD1. Germline CDR1 is SQVTM and CDR2 is ANQGSEA. This CDR3 contains 12 residues. With 6 bases clipped from V and 4 bases from J, the junction kept 2 bases outside the gene matches. CDR3 loop: CSVGTGPDTQYF. CDR3 sequence (DNA): TGCAGCGTGGGGACAGGGCCAGATACGCAGTATTTT.

The chain has TRBV25-1 and TRBJ2-1; unclear D gene. Germline V lookup: CDR1 MGHDK, CDR2 SYGVNS. V was cut by 4 bases and J by 10 bases, with 8 bases left in between. The CDR3 spans 11 residues. The CDR3 reads CASSVGREQFF. CDR3 sequence (DNA): TGTGCCAGCAGTGTCGGACGCGAGCAGTTCTTC. Looking up the rest from reference TRBV25-1 and TRBJ2-1 gives the full variable domain: EADIYQTPRYLVIGTGKKITLECSQTMGHDKMYWYQQDPGMELHLIHYSYGVNSTEKGDLSSESTVSRIRTEHFPLTLESARPSHTSQYLCASSVGREQFFGPGTRLTVL.

This clone came up a few times. The chain carries TRBV6-5 and TRBJ2-2; weak D call: TRBD2 (6 bases). This CDR3 region has 15 residues. Germline-derived CDR1 and CDR2 are MNHEY and SVGAGI. V lost 5 bases and J lost 2, with 12 bases in between. Written as DNA, the CDR3 is TGTGCCAGCAGTAGCGGGCAGGCTAACACCGGGGAGCTGTTTTTT. Translated: CASSSGQANTGELFF.

V gene TRBV29-1 combines with J gene TRBJ1-2; D uncertain. CDR3 size: 10 residues. Germline CDR1 is SQVTM and CDR2 is ANQGSEA. V lost 4 bases and J 8 bases, leaving 8 bases between the germline ends. As DNA, the CDR3 is TGCAGCGTTGGAGGGTTCGGCTACACCTTC. It is translated as CSVGGFGYTF.

The chain couples TRBV4-1 to TRBJ1-5, with 9 nucleotides matching TRBD1. The V segment lost 0 bases and the J segment 7 bases; nucleotides outside the gene matches: 10. CDR3 length equals 17 residues. Per germline, CDR1 MGHRA and CDR2 YSYEKL. CDR3 region: CASSQETPGQGSQPQHF. In DNA, the CDR3 is TGCGCCAGCAGCCAAGAAACACCGGGACAGGGTTCCCAGCCCCAGCATTTT.

The gene calls are TRBV29-1 and TRBJ1-4; D is ambiguous. Germline values: CDR1 SQVTM, CDR2 ANQGSEA. The CDR3 totals 13 residues. V gave up 4 bases and J gave up 8 bases, with 14 bases separating them. The CDR3 sequence: CSVVVGQREKLFF. The CDR3 DNA reads as TGCAGCGTTGTCGTGGGTCAAAGGGAAAAACTGTTTTTT.

V gene TRBV10-3 combines with J gene TRBJ2-1; 7 bases are a match to TRBD2. The CDR3 spans 15 residues. Germline CDR1 ENHRY, CDR2 SYGVKD. Trimming took 8 bases from V and 8 from J; bases not matched to a gene: 15. CDR3 region: CAIGLGVTSSHEQFF. In nucleotides, the CDR3 is TGTGCCATCGGACTAGGCGTGACTAGCTCTCATGAGCAGTTCTTC.

The gene calls are TRBV29-1 and TRBJ1-1; D may be TRBD1 (5 bases). V was shortened by 1 base and J by 11 bases, with 17 bases between the two germline ends. Germline CDR1 SQVTM, CDR2 ANQGSEA. CDR3 length equals 13 residues. The CDR3 sequence: CSVEVGGTARAFF. CDR3 sequence (DNA): TGCAGCGTTGAAGTTGGAGGGACGGCCCGCGCTTTCTTT.

The V gene is TRBV6-5, the J gene TRBJ1-5; D gene ambiguous. The CDR3 consists of 15 residues. CDR1 and CDR2 from the germline V gene are MNHEY and SVGAGI. Trimming cost V 5 bases and J 5 bases, with 16 bases left between them. The CDR3 DNA follows: TGTGCCAGCAGTCCGGACTCTTGGACCTATCAGCCCCAGCATTTT. Translated: CASSPDSWTYQPQHF.